These T cell receptor beta chains were read from a single sample in a study of cytomegalovirus exposure and HLA in healthy donors. The data were produced by immunoSEQ multiplex PCR, yet TCRdb's version contains in-frame clones alone and is incomplete. The table lists some 99,000 clones, about nine tenths of them singletons. Sequencing was done on a sample of PBMCs. The receptors originated from a woman aged 18 to 35 in good health and CMV-seronegative. CDR3s include the opening cysteine and the closing phenylalanine or tryptophan. Each record gives: J gene, V gene, CDR3 protein.

>TRBJ2-7|TRBV7-2
CASSLVRAYEQYF
>TRBJ1-3|TRBV7-2
CASSLRQGSGNTIYF
>TRBJ2-3|TRBV6-5
CASSWGTEPTDTQYF
>TRBJ2-7|TRBV4-3
CASSQVPSVLYEQYF
>TRBJ1-3|TRBV19
CASSFSRLSSGNTIYF
>TRBJ2-3|TRBV5-1
CASSYDSGADTQYF
>TRBJ2-7|TRBV29-1
CSVEGLTGYEQYF
>TRBJ2-7|TRBV19
CASSRRTSGSRDEQYF
>TRBJ2-2|TRBV7-2
CASSLTGANTGELFF
>TRBJ2-1|TRBV9
CASKLFPPEDVPYNEQFF
>TRBJ1-2|TRBV27
CASSWTGTPNYGYTF
>TRBJ2-3|TRBV30
CAWSVPGRGSDTQYF
>TRBJ1-5|TRBV30
CAWKREQPQHF
>TRBJ2-2|TRBV13
CASSQGTSGRSGELFF
>TRBJ1-2|TRBV7-8
CASSPYVRLWGYTF
>TRBJ2-7|TRBV27
CARKTGSNSLYEQYF
>TRBJ1-5|TRBV2
CASSADRGLGQPQHF
>TRBJ2-7|TRBV6-5
CASSYSWQGADEQYF
>TRBJ1-1|TRBV30
CAWSVRRDRTLNTEAFF
>TRBJ1-1|TRBV6-5
CASGLARGTEAFF
>TRBJ2-2|TRBV5-4
CASSPQGTFGGRKNTGELFF
>TRBJ1-6|TRBV20-1
CSAYQDLRLHF
>TRBJ1-3|TRBV28
CASSGTGGNTIYF
>TRBJ1-1|TRBV7-2
CASSPGFREGTEAFF
>TRBJ2-2|TRBV28
CASHRQDTGELFF
>TRBJ1-5|TRBV28
CASSFFGAGQPQHF
>TRBJ2-1|TRBV6-5
CASRDLGQWNNEQFF